This is a list of T cell receptor beta chains from one sample in a study of T cells in Graves' hyperthyroidism and ophthalmopathy. TCRdb analysed the multiplex PCR reads with MiXCR anew, one entry per CDR3 protein. The table records 300,000 to 450,000 distinct CDR3 sequences, approximately 15% of them present only once. The specimen sequenced was blood. These receptors came from a woman in her twenties or thirties with Graves' hyperthyroidism. Each CDR3 is given with its conserved first and last residue. The D gene is left open where the match is weak. Clone size is stated in some rows and not others, as once, few, many or a class when expanded.

D gene: -; V gene: TRBV7-2; CDR3 length: 15; clone size: -; J gene: TRBJ2-5; CDR3 DNA: TGTGCCAGCAGCGTCGACGGAACGTCCCAAGAGACCCAGTACTTC; CDR3 protein: CASSVDGTSQETQYF
D gene: TRBD2; V gene: TRBV20-1; CDR3 length: 14; clone size: -; J gene: TRBJ2-5; CDR3 DNA: TGCAGTGCAACTATCCCGGGGGGGAAAGAGACCCAGTACTTC; CDR3 protein: CSATIPGGKETQYF
D gene: TRBD1; V gene: TRBV24-1; CDR3 length: 16; clone size: few; J gene: TRBJ2-1; CDR3 DNA: TGTGCCACCAGTGACCCCACAGGGGTTGGGGTCAATGAGCAGTTCTTC; CDR3 protein: CATSDPTGVGVNEQFF
D gene: -; V gene: TRBV12-3/TRBV12-4; CDR3 length: 12; clone size: few; J gene: TRBJ1-4; CDR3 DNA: TGTGCCAGCAGTTTTCCGGCAGAACAACTGTTTTTT; CDR3 protein: CASSFPAEQLFF
D gene: -; V gene: TRBV20-1; CDR3 length: 13; clone size: many; J gene: TRBJ2-5; CDR3 DNA: TGCAGTGCTAGAAGGCAGGGGCTGGAGACCCAGTACTTC; CDR3 protein: CSARRQGLETQYF
D gene: -; V gene: TRBV2; CDR3 length: 14; clone size: many; J gene: TRBJ2-3; CDR3 DNA: TGTGCCACCCGACAGGCGGGTGGGACAGATACGCAGTATTTT; CDR3 protein: CATRQAGGTDTQYF
D gene: -; V gene: TRBV28; CDR3 length: 14; clone size: -; J gene: TRBJ2-1; CDR3 DNA: TGTGCCAGCAGTTTGGTGGGGATTAACAATGAGCAGTTCTTC; CDR3 protein: CASSLVGINNEQFF
D gene: TRBD1; V gene: TRBV29-1; CDR3 length: 18; clone size: once; J gene: TRBJ1-2; CDR3 DNA: TGCAGCGTTGAAGATTTCGAGCCGCCGGGACAGCTAAGCTATGGCTACACCTTC; CDR3 protein: CSVEDFEPPGQLSYGYTF
D gene: TRBD2; V gene: TRBV7-3; CDR3 length: 16; clone size: -; J gene: TRBJ2-2; CDR3 DNA: TGTGCCAGCACAACCGTCGCGGGAGCTAACACCGGGGAGCTGTTTTTT; CDR3 protein: CASTTVAGANTGELFF
D gene: -; V gene: TRBV2; CDR3 length: 13; clone size: few; J gene: TRBJ2-5; CDR3 DNA: TGTGCCAGCAGCGGGGAAGGGCGGGAGACCCAGTACTTC; CDR3 protein: CASSGEGRETQYF
D gene: -; V gene: TRBV6-1; CDR3 length: 16; clone size: -; J gene: TRBJ1-3; CDR3 DNA: TGTGCCAGCAGGCGTTCCGGGGACTTCTCTGGAAACACCATATATTTT; CDR3 protein: CASRRSGDFSGNTIYF
D gene: -; V gene: TRBV5-1; CDR3 length: 14; clone size: few; J gene: TRBJ2-1; CDR3 DNA: TGCGCCAGCAGCTTCGGCGATCCCGTGGATGAGCAGTTCTTC; CDR3 protein: CASSFGDPVDEQFF
D gene: TRBD2; V gene: TRBV6-5; CDR3 length: 17; clone size: -; J gene: TRBJ2-3; CDR3 DNA: TGTGCCAGCAGTTACGGAGGTGAGGGACTAGCGGGAGATACGCAGTATTTT; CDR3 protein: CASSYGGEGLAGDTQYF
D gene: TRBD1; V gene: TRBV27; CDR3 length: 15; clone size: many; J gene: TRBJ2-7; CDR3 DNA: TGTGCCAGCAGTTTAGGGACAGGGGTCTCCTACGAGCAGTACTTC; CDR3 protein: CASSLGTGVSYEQYF
D gene: -; V gene: TRBV2; CDR3 length: 15; clone size: many; J gene: TRBJ1-1; CDR3 DNA: TGTGCCAGCAGTGAAAGCTGGGGTAAGGACACTGAAGCTTTCTTT; CDR3 protein: CASSESWGKDTEAFF
D gene: -; V gene: TRBV6-1; CDR3 length: 14; clone size: -; J gene: TRBJ2-1; CDR3 DNA: TGTGCCAGCAGCCCCGGCAGGGGGGTTGATGAGCAGTTCTTC; CDR3 protein: CASSPGRGVDEQFF
D gene: TRBD2; V gene: TRBV6-1; CDR3 length: 13; clone size: many; J gene: TRBJ2-7; CDR3 DNA: TGTGCCAGTGCGGGCGGGAGCGGCTACGAGCAGTACTTC; CDR3 protein: CASAGGSGYEQYF
D gene: -; V gene: TRBV2; CDR3 length: 15; clone size: -; J gene: TRBJ2-6; CDR3 DNA: TGTGCCAGCGGGGGACTTAGTTTGGGGGCCAACGTCCTGACTTTC; CDR3 protein: CASGGLSLGANVLTF
D gene: -; V gene: TRBV7-2; CDR3 length: 13; clone size: many; J gene: TRBJ2-7; CDR3 DNA: TGTGCCAGCAGCTTATCCCATGCCTACGAGCAGTACTTC; CDR3 protein: CASSLSHAYEQYF
D gene: TRBD2; V gene: TRBV20-1; CDR3 length: 14; clone size: few; J gene: TRBJ2-3; CDR3 DNA: TGCAGTGCTAGAGTCGGACTAGCTCCAGATACGCAGTATTTT; CDR3 protein: CSARVGLAPDTQYF
D gene: TRBD1; V gene: TRBV25-1; CDR3 length: 15; clone size: few; J gene: TRBJ2-5; CDR3 DNA: TGTGCCAGCAGCGACTACTACAGGGGGCAAGAGACCCAGTACTTC; CDR3 protein: CASSDYYRGQETQYF
D gene: -; V gene: TRBV11-2; CDR3 length: 16; clone size: many; J gene: TRBJ1-1; CDR3 DNA: TGTGCCAGTGATGTAGGTGACGGAAGAATGAACACTGAAGCTTTCTTT; CDR3 protein: CASDVGDGRMNTEAFF
D gene: -; V gene: TRBV29-1; CDR3 length: 13; clone size: -; J gene: TRBJ1-1; CDR3 DNA: TGCAGCGTTGAGGACAGTTTGAACACTGAAGCTTTCTTT; CDR3 protein: CSVEDSLNTEAFF
D gene: -; V gene: TRBV5-1; CDR3 length: 13; clone size: many; J gene: TRBJ2-1; CDR3 DNA: TGCGCCAGCAGCCGGACCCCCGACAATGAGCAGTTCTTC; CDR3 protein: CASSRTPDNEQFF
D gene: TRBD1; V gene: TRBV19; CDR3 length: 17; clone size: -; J gene: TRBJ2-1; CDR3 DNA: TGTGCCACTAGCTCGGACAGGGCGGTGTACTCCTACAATGAGCAGTTCTTC; CDR3 protein: CATSSDRAVYSYNEQFF
D gene: TRBD2; V gene: TRBV20-1; CDR3 length: 14; clone size: once; J gene: TRBJ2-1; CDR3 DNA: TGCAGTGCCCTAAGCGGGGCGGCTGACAATGAGCAGTTCTTC; CDR3 protein: CSALSGAADNEQFF
D gene: -; V gene: TRBV19; CDR3 length: 13; clone size: -; J gene: TRBJ2-2; CDR3 DNA: TGTGCCAGTAGTTTCGAGGTGGCCGGGGAGCTGTTTTTT; CDR3 protein: CASSFEVAGELFF
D gene: -; V gene: TRBV30; CDR3 length: 12; clone size: few; J gene: TRBJ1-5; CDR3 DNA: TGTGCCTGGAGTCCGGGAAATCAGCCCCAGCATTTT; CDR3 protein: CAWSPGNQPQHF
D gene: -; V gene: TRBV4-1; CDR3 length: 11; clone size: -; J gene: TRBJ2-3; CDR3 DNA: TGCGCCGGCAGCTCCGGGATTACGCAGTATTTT; CDR3 protein: CAGSSGITQYF
D gene: -; V gene: TRBV7-9; CDR3 length: 14; clone size: -; J gene: TRBJ2-1; CDR3 DNA: TGTGCCAGCAGCTTAGCGCAGGGATTCAATGAGCAGTTCTTC; CDR3 protein: CASSLAQGFNEQFF
D gene: -; V gene: TRBV29-1; CDR3 length: 14; clone size: -; J gene: TRBJ2-7; CDR3 DNA: TGCAGCGTCGGGGGGTCGGGGGGCTGGGACGAGCAGTACTTC; CDR3 protein: CSVGGSGGWDEQYF
D gene: TRBD1; V gene: TRBV20-1; CDR3 length: 16; clone size: -; J gene: TRBJ2-2; CDR3 DNA: TGCAGTGCTAGAGCTCAGACTCAGGGGGACACCGGGGAGCTGTTTTTT; CDR3 protein: CSARAQTQGDTGELFF
D gene: -; V gene: TRBV6-1; CDR3 length: 14; clone size: many; J gene: TRBJ2-3; CDR3 DNA: TGTGCCAGCAGTGTAAAGCCAAGGACAGATACGCAGTATTTT; CDR3 protein: CASSVKPRTDTQYF
D gene: TRBD2; V gene: TRBV4-2; CDR3 length: 18; clone size: many; J gene: TRBJ2-1; CDR3 DNA: TGTGCCAGCAGCCAAGAAGTAATAGCGGGTGACTCCTACAATGAGCAGTTCTTC; CDR3 protein: CASSQEVIAGDSYNEQFF
D gene: -; V gene: TRBV28; CDR3 length: 15; clone size: few; J gene: TRBJ1-5; CDR3 DNA: TGTGCCAGCAGTTACTTGGCAGGGGTCAATCAGCCCCAGCATTTT; CDR3 protein: CASSYLAGVNQPQHF
D gene: TRBD2; V gene: TRBV5-1; CDR3 length: 19; clone size: -; J gene: TRBJ2-1; CDR3 DNA: TGCGCCAGCAGCCCCGGGACTAGCGGAGGAGGGAGCTCCTACAATGAGCAGTTCTTC; CDR3 protein: CASSPGTSGGGSSYNEQFF
D gene: -; V gene: TRBV5-4; CDR3 length: 13; clone size: -; J gene: TRBJ2-2; CDR3 DNA: TGTGCCAGCAGCTTTCGACAGACCGGGGAGCTGTTTTTT; CDR3 protein: CASSFRQTGELFF
D gene: -; V gene: TRBV20-1; CDR3 length: 11; clone size: many; J gene: TRBJ2-7; CDR3 DNA: TGCAGTGCTAGGACCACTGGCGAGCAGTACTTC; CDR3 protein: CSARTTGEQYF
D gene: TRBD1; V gene: TRBV18; CDR3 length: 15; clone size: few; J gene: TRBJ1-1; CDR3 DNA: TGTGCCAGCTCACATCCCTTGGAGACAGGGGATGAAGCTTTCTTT; CDR3 protein: CASSHPLETGDEAFF
D gene: TRBD1; V gene: TRBV4-1; CDR3 length: 16; clone size: many; J gene: TRBJ1-5; CDR3 DNA: TGCGCCAGCAGCCCCCGACCGGGACAGGGGGACCAGCCCCAGCATTTT; CDR3 protein: CASSPRPGQGDQPQHF
D gene: -; V gene: TRBV3-1; CDR3 length: 13; clone size: many; J gene: TRBJ1-1; CDR3 DNA: TGTGCCAGCAGCCGGGGAGAGAACACTGAAGCTTTCTTT; CDR3 protein: CASSRGENTEAFF
D gene: TRBD1; V gene: TRBV28; CDR3 length: 14; clone size: once; J gene: TRBJ2-5; CDR3 DNA: TGTGCCAGCAGCAGGACAGGGGGTCAAGAGACCCAGTACTTC; CDR3 protein: CASSRTGGQETQYF
D gene: -; V gene: TRBV27; CDR3 length: 15; clone size: -; J gene: TRBJ2-1; CDR3 DNA: TGTGCCAGCAGTCTACTCCCTAGGGTGCTTAATGAGCAGTTCTTC; CDR3 protein: CASSLLPRVLNEQFF
D gene: -; V gene: TRBV27; CDR3 length: 16; clone size: few; J gene: TRBJ1-1; CDR3 DNA: TGTGCCAGCAGTTTATCAGGGGTATACGGCGGCACTGAAGCTTTCTTT; CDR3 protein: CASSLSGVYGGTEAFF
D gene: -; V gene: TRBV7-3; CDR3 length: 13; clone size: -; J gene: TRBJ1-1; CDR3 DNA: TGTGCCAGCAGCTTAAATGTTAGGGGCCTTCCTTTCTTT; CDR3 protein: CASSLNVRGLPFF
D gene: TRBD1; V gene: TRBV28; CDR3 length: 17; clone size: many; J gene: TRBJ1-1; CDR3 DNA: TGTGCCAGCAGTTTGGGGACAGGGGGCGAGTATAACACTGAAGCTTTCTTT; CDR3 protein: CASSLGTGGEYNTEAFF
D gene: -; V gene: TRBV18; CDR3 length: 14; clone size: many; J gene: TRBJ2-7; CDR3 DNA: TGTGCCAGCTCACCACCGACAGGGAGGAACGAGCAGTACTTC; CDR3 protein: CASSPPTGRNEQYF
D gene: -; V gene: TRBV5-1; CDR3 length: 15; clone size: few; J gene: TRBJ2-1; CDR3 DNA: TGCGCCAGCAGCTTGGTAAGAGACTCCTACAATGAGCAGTTCTTC; CDR3 protein: CASSLVRDSYNEQFF
D gene: TRBD2; V gene: TRBV6-1; CDR3 length: 16; clone size: few; J gene: TRBJ2-1; CDR3 DNA: TGTGCCAGCAGTGAAGAGGGACTAGCGACTTACAATGAGCAGTTCTTC; CDR3 protein: CASSEEGLATYNEQFF
D gene: -; V gene: TRBV10-1; CDR3 length: 13; clone size: many; J gene: TRBJ2-7; CDR3 DNA: TGCGCCAGCAGTCCAGGGGACTCCTACGAGCAGTACTTC; CDR3 protein: CASSPGDSYEQYF
D gene: TRBD2; V gene: TRBV3-1; CDR3 length: 16; clone size: few; J gene: TRBJ2-7; CDR3 DNA: TGTGCCAGCAGCTCTTCGACTAGCGGGCACCGGGGCGTGCAGTACTTC; CDR3 protein: CASSSSTSGHRGVQYF
D gene: TRBD2; V gene: TRBV10-1; CDR3 length: 16; clone size: few; J gene: TRBJ2-3; CDR3 DNA: TGCGCCAGCAGTGAGTCCTACGGACTAGCGACAGATACGCAGTATTTT; CDR3 protein: CASSESYGLATDTQYF
D gene: TRBD1; V gene: TRBV10-3; CDR3 length: 15; clone size: few; J gene: TRBJ1-1; CDR3 DNA: TGTGCCATCAGGGGGCCCGACAGGGGAGCGTCTGAAGCTTTCTTT; CDR3 protein: CAIRGPDRGASEAFF
D gene: TRBD1; V gene: TRBV27; CDR3 length: 16; clone size: many; J gene: TRBJ2-5; CDR3 DNA: TGTGCCAGCAGTTTCGGGACAGGGGGAACGGGAGAGACCCAGTACTTC; CDR3 protein: CASSFGTGGTGETQYF
D gene: -; V gene: TRBV3-1; CDR3 length: 14; clone size: many; J gene: TRBJ2-7; CDR3 DNA: TGTGCCAGCAGCCCACAGGGTTCCTGGAGCGAGCAGTACTTC; CDR3 protein: CASSPQGSWSEQYF
D gene: TRBD2; V gene: TRBV29-1; CDR3 length: 16; clone size: -; J gene: TRBJ2-7; CDR3 DNA: TGCAGCGTTGAAGTGGGGAGTGCGGGAGGGCCCTACGAGCAGTACTTC; CDR3 protein: CSVEVGSAGGPYEQYF
D gene: TRBD1; V gene: TRBV5-5; CDR3 length: 16; clone size: -; J gene: TRBJ1-2; CDR3 DNA: TGTGCCAGCAGCTTGTCGATCTTGTTGGCAGGGGGTGGCTACACCTTC; CDR3 protein: CASSLSILLAGGGYTF
D gene: TRBD2; V gene: TRBV19; CDR3 length: 16; clone size: few; J gene: TRBJ2-1; CDR3 DNA: TGTGCCAGTAGTACTATAGCGGGCAGCATTCTAACGGGGCAGTTCTTC; CDR3 protein: CASSTIAGSILTGQFF
D gene: -; V gene: TRBV7-6; CDR3 length: 13; clone size: -; J gene: TRBJ1-1; CDR3 DNA: TGTGCCAGCAGTTCGCCCGGGATGACTGAAGCTTTCTTT; CDR3 protein: CASSSPGMTEAFF